These 3 T cell receptor beta chains share one sample of origin, sequenced in a study of cytomegalovirus exposure and HLA in healthy donors. Use of 60 Vbeta and 13 Jbeta primers characterized the PCR. The method was immunoSEQ multiplex PCR; TCRdb's version includes in-frame clones alone and lacks a portion of them. The table has under 200,000 clones, over 75% seen once. The specimen was PBMCs. The receptors originated from a man in his forties or fifties in good health and CMV-seropositive.

The chain carries TRBV14 and TRBJ2-1; TRBD2 aligns across 9 bases. The V gene's germline CDR1 is SGHDN and CDR2 FVKESK. This CDR3 is 13 amino acids long. V dropped 1 base and J dropped 15; count of bases not matched to a gene: 7. The CDR3 protein is CASSQGGAGGRFF. CDR3 nucleotides: TGTGCCAGCAGCCAAGGGGGAGCGGGGGGCCGGTTCTTC.

This clone turned up a few times. The chain is built from TRBV28 and TRBJ1-3, with D uncertain. Looked up from germline, CDR1 is MDHEN and CDR2 is SYDVKM. The CDR3 totals 13 residues. V was clipped by 6 bases and J by 7 bases, with 13 bases between them. The CDR3 here is CASSPEALNTIYF. The CDR3 nucleotides read TGTGCCAGCAGCCCCGAGGCATTGAACACCATATATTTT.

The chain is built from TRBV10-1 and TRBJ1-2; D uncertain. The ends were cut back, 2 bases at V and 2 bases at J, with 9 bases in the middle. This CDR3 comprises 14 residues. CDR1 WNHNN and CDR2 SYGVQD come from the germline V gene (reference sequence). CDR3 amino acids: CASSEHSGNYGYTF. CDR3 in DNA: TGCGCCAGCAGTGAGCATTCGGGAAACTATGGCTACACCTTC.